This T cell receptor beta chain was observed in a study of sequential checkpoint blockade in melanoma (dated by TCRdb to between 2017 and 2020). Context from the whole study: In a 1:1 randomization, patients received either first-line nivolumab then ipilimumab (arm A) or ipilimumab then nivolumab (arm B). Both trial sequences were followed by maintenance nivolumab.

Concerning this clone: Its cognate antigen has yet to be identified. No qualities accompany the bases; no much larger clone lies one base away.

Study-level results and caveats: The response-prediction model combining TCR metrics and mutation burden needs validation in larger, independent patient cohorts.

The CDR3, from cysteine to phenylalanine, totals 16 residues. Of all the DNA, just the CDR3 is kept, 48 bases in frame from base 1. Looking up the germline V gene (reference sequence) yields CDR1 MNHEY and CDR2 SMNVEV. V is trimmed back by 4 bases and J by 6 bases, and the junction contains 7 bases that no gene match accounts for. In the paper's terms, the treatment or condition label means: randomized to nivolumab then ipilimumab (arm A) or the reverse (arm B). None of the trial patients had been given prior DNA-damaging chemotherapy. Live CD3+CD8+ cells negative for CD19 and CD56 were sorted from thawed PBMCs on a FACS Aria II flow cytometer. CheckMate 064, a randomized, open-label phase II trial of sequential checkpoint blockade, was the source of the samples, all of which came from patients with melanoma. Leukapheresis was used to collect peripheral blood mononuclear cells, which were then purified with Ficoll-Paque and frozen in human serum with 10% DMSO. Immediately after sorting, the purity of the sorted blood CD3+CD8+ cells was confirmed to be >95%, and DNA was then extracted.

TCRbeta CDR3 regions were immunosequenced from genomic DNA with the immunoSEQ Assay. Before high-throughput sequencing, the genomic DNA was amplified using bias-controlled multiplex PCR. Per the original workflow: To quantify the absolute abundance of each unique TCRbeta CDR3 region, the sequences were collapsed and filtered. Clonality, defined as 1 minus Pielou's evenness, was calculated using only productive rearrangements. A previously published method was used to identify clones with significantly greater frequencies in on-treatment samples than in baseline samples. The table was pulled from immuneACCESS by TCRdb, which kept in-frame rearrangements only. Such tables lose some clones; where checked, under half of the loss comes from unresolved V genes, and the rest has no known cause. The D gene and trimming were derived from the DNA, and the V and J assignments and clone size from that table. The sample table contains under 45,000 clones; only one count was recorded for approximately 85% of them. The top ten constitute 5.5% to 7% of the sample.

The rearranged chain carries TRBV27 and TRBJ2-7; TRBD2 agrees with 15 junctional bases. The sample was CD8+ T cells sorted from blood (inferred from file names), taken from a patient given nivolumab and ipilimumab in sequence. This sequence was found in a human donor with melanoma. The CDR3 loop reads CASSYGLAGGPSEQYF. The DNA is as follows: TGTGCCAGCAGTTACGGACTAGCGGGGGGGCCGAGCGAGCAGTACTTC.